There are many counts of the clone carrying this T cell receptor beta chain. What it binds is not known. The CDR3 length is 15 residues. The V and J ends lost 0 bases and 7 bases respectively, with 16 bases between them. In germline, CDR1 is SEHNR, CDR2 FQNEAQ (reference sequence). This entry belongs to a study of CD8+CD57+ T cells in acquired aplastic anemia. Genomic DNA served as template for TCR beta VDJ and CDR3 profiling. TCRdb fed the reads into MiXCR, producing one record per CDR3 protein. The sample carries 210,000 or so distinct CDR3 sequences, over 40% recorded once. Flow cytometry had shown expanded CD8+CD57+ cells in the patients chosen for sequencing. Study-level points and caveats: The same twenty-nine CD8+ CDR3 sequences occurred in patients and in controls. Significant differences in CD8+ Simpson's diversity were not observed between patients and controls.

The chain employs TRBV7-9 and TRBJ2-7; D possibly corresponds to TRBD2 (7 bases). Sequencing was carried out using sorted CD4+, CD8+, or CD8+CD57+ T cells (not recorded which) from PBMCs. The sequence derives from a human donor with aplastic anemia. The CDR3 region has the DNA TGTGCCAGCAGCTTAGCGCGGGCGGGGGCGCGGGAGCAGTACTTC. This translates into CASSLARAGAREQYF.